A single sample is the source of the 20 T cell receptor beta chains below, sequenced in a study of technical replicates of blood from several donors. Sequencing used immunoSEQ multiplex PCR; TCRdb keeps in-frame clones, though not all of them. The sample lists 78,000 or so clones; about nine tenths were seen once. The sample taken for sequencing was T cells isolated from PBMCs. All receptors come from a human donor in good health. Some clones in this sample may be carry-over from other donors' samples.

The V call is TRBV15, the J call TRBJ2-7; tentatively, D is TRBD2 (5 bases). CDR3 length equals 14 residues. Trimming removed 5 bases at V and 5 bases at J, with 16 bases between. Germline V CDR1 and CDR2: LNHNV, YYDKDF (reference sequence). CDR3 bases: TGTGCCACCAGCCCCTTAGTAGCGTCCAACGAGCAGTACTTC. Translating gives CATSPLVASNEQYF. The full variable domain, in which reference TRBV15 and TRBJ2-7 provide the parts outside the CDR3, is DAMVIQNPRYQVTQFGKPVTLSCSQTLNHNVMYWYQQKSSQAPKLLFHYYDKDFNNEADTPDNFQSRRPNTSFCFLDIRSPGLGDTAMYLCATSPLVASNEQYFGPGTRLTVT.

The J gene is TRBJ2-1, the V gene TRBV14, with D possibly TRBD2 on 6 matching bases. Trimming removed 4 bases from V and 8 bases from J, with 12 bases in between. CDR3 length equals 13 residues. Germline V gives CDR1 SGHDN, CDR2 FVKESK. CDR3 bases: TGTGCCAGCAGCCCCACTAGCTCTTATGAGCAGTTCTTC. Encoded protein: CASSPTSSYEQFF.

The chain couples TRBV12-5 to TRBJ2-7, with D possibly matching TRBD1 (6 bases). Deletions cut 2 bases from V and 3 bases from J, with 11 bases between. The CDR3 loop spans 14 amino acids. CDR1 and CDR2 (germline): LGHNT, FRNRAP. The CDR3 DNA follows: TGTGCTAGTGGTTTGCAGGGGCTAGACTACGAGCAGTACTTC. Its protein is CASGLQGLDYEQYF.

The V gene is TRBV14, the J gene TRBJ2-3, with 8 bases fitting TRBD1. CDR3 length: 19 residues. Per the germline V gene, CDR1 is SGHDN and CDR2 is FVKESK. V lost 0 bases, J lost 0 bases, and 11 bases stayed unmatched. The CDR3 nucleotides read TGTGCCAGCAGCCAAGATTTTCTCAGGGGGCTTTCTAGCACAGATACGCAGTATTTT. Translation gives CASSQDFLRGLSSTDTQYF.

The chain carries TRBV10-3 and TRBJ2-1, with D possibly matching TRBD1 (6 bases). Per the germline V gene, CDR1 is ENHRY and CDR2 is SYGVKD. Between the trimmed V and J ends, which lost 4 bases and 3 bases, there was a span of 10 bases. This CDR3 is 14 amino acids long. The CDR3 region is CAISGQENYNEQFF. The CDR3 nucleotides are TGTGCCATCAGTGGACAGGAGAACTACAATGAGCAGTTCTTC.

V usage is TRBV10-3 and J usage is TRBJ2-3, with TRBD2 matching over 10 bases. The CDR3 loop spans 13 amino acids. CDR1 and CDR2 from the germline V gene are ENHRY and SYGVKD. Unmatched junction bases numbered 1, after V lost 9 bases and J lost 1 base. The CDR3 reads CAIGTSGTDTQYF. The CDR3 nucleotides read TGTGCCATTGGGACTAGCGGCACAGATACGCAGTATTTT.

The CDR3: CAWSNRGLSGNTIYF. CDR3 nucleotide sequence: TGTGCCTGGAGTAACCGAGGGCTATCTGGAAACACCATATATTTT. The V call is TRBV30, the J call TRBJ1-3; D call uncertain. The germline gives CDR1 GTSNPN, CDR2 SVGIG (reference sequence). Between the trimmed V and J ends, which lost 2 bases and 1 base, there was a span of 12 bases. The length of the CDR3 is 15 residues.

V is TRBV20-1 and J is TRBJ2-5; tentatively, D is TRBD2 (6 bases). V gave up 7 bases and J gave up 3 bases, with 9 bases separating them. Looked up from germline, CDR1 is DFQATT and CDR2 is SNEGSKA (reference sequence). The CDR3 spans 11 residues. The CDR3 here is CSGRGKETQYF. The CDR3 region has the DNA TGCAGTGGGCGCGGGAAAGAGACCCAGTACTTC.

V usage is TRBV5-4 and J usage is TRBJ1-6, with D unresolved. CDR1 and CDR2 (germline): SGHNT, YYREEE (reference sequence). This CDR3 comprises 14 residues. V was pared by 3 bases and J by 10 bases, with 14 bases between. The CDR3 DNA follows: TGTGCCAGCAGCTCTGACGCGCCCGGGTCACCCCTCCACTTT. Its protein is CASSSDAPGSPLHF.

The rearrangement joins TRBV7-9 to TRBJ2-1; 11 nucleotides align to TRBD2. Trimming cost V 1 base and J 9 bases; bases outside gene matches: 5. CDR1 is SEHNR and CDR2 is FQNEAQ in the germline V gene (reference sequence). The CDR3 totals 15 residues. In DNA, the CDR3 is TGTGCCAGCAGCTTAGACCCCGGGACTAGCGGTGAGCAGTTCTTC. It is translated as CASSLDPGTSGEQFF.

DNA of the CDR3: TGTGCCAGCAGCGTGGGACAGCTCTACGAGCAGTACTTC. As protein: CASSVGQLYEQYF. The rearrangement uses TRBV9 and TRBJ2-7; 7 positions agree with TRBD1. J lost 3 bases, V lost 2 bases, and 2 bases had no gene match. Germline V gene data show CDR1 as SGDLS and CDR2 as YYNGEE. This CDR3 region has 13 residues.

This clone was picked up one time. This chain connects TRBV5-4 to TRBJ2-5; 9 bases are shared with TRBD1. The CDR3 totals 15 residues. Germline CDR1 and CDR2: SGHNT and YYREEE (reference sequence). The V and J ends lost 4 bases and 5 bases, in that order; junction bases with no gene match: 9. As DNA, the CDR3 is TGTGCCAGCAGCAGCCGGGACAGGGTCCAGGAGACCCAGTACTTC. Translated, it gives CASSSRDRVQETQYF.

The rearrangement uses TRBV19 and TRBJ1-2; TRBD1 matches 8 bases. CDR3 length equals 12 residues. Germline CDR1 is LNHDA and CDR2 is SQIVND (reference sequence). The V and J ends lost 4 bases and 8 bases, in that order; junction bases with no gene match: 3. The CDR3 DNA sequence: TGTGCCAGTAGTAGGACAGGGCAAGGCTACACCTTC. Translating gives CASSRTGQGYTF.

V is TRBV19 and J is TRBJ2-7, with a possible D match to TRBD1 (5 bases). Trimming removed 3 bases from V and 3 bases from J, with 15 bases in between. The CDR3 loop spans 15 amino acids. CDR1 and CDR2 (germline): LNHDA, SQIVND (reference sequence). CDR3 residues: CASSMGRGFNYEQYF. In DNA, the CDR3 is TGTGCCAGTAGTATGGGAAGGGGATTTAACTACGAGCAGTACTTC.

CDR3 coding DNA: TGTGCCAGTAGTATAGAATTCGTGCGGACAGGGGATCATAGCAATCAGCCCCAGCATTTT. Its protein product is CASSIEFVRTGDHSNQPQHF. This chain joins TRBV19 and TRBJ1-5; 9 bases match TRBD1. Germline trimming cut 0 bases from V and 0 bases from J; bases unmatched to any gene: 12. Germline V gives CDR1 LNHDA, CDR2 SQIVND (reference sequence). The CDR3 is made up of 20 amino acids.

The chain couples TRBV5-6 to TRBJ1-1; a weak D match, TRBD1 (5 bases). The CDR3 consists of 15 residues. The V gene's germline CDR1 is SGHDT and CDR2 YYEEEE. Trimming took off 1 base at V and 5 bases at J, with 15 bases between the two ends. CDR3 amino acids: CASSLWGSAFTEAFF. In DNA form, the CDR3 reads TGTGCCAGCAGCTTGTGGGGCAGCGCCTTTACTGAAGCTTTCTTT. Together with reference TRBV5-6 and TRBJ1-1, the CDR3 gives the full variable domain: DAGVTQSPTHLIKTRGQQVTLRCSPKSGHDTVSWYQQALGQGPQFIFQYYEEEERQRGNFPDRFSGHQFPNYSSELNVNALLLGDSALYLCASSLWGSAFTEAFFGQGTRLTVV.

The V gene is TRBV2, the J gene TRBJ2-5; 8 positions agree with TRBD1. V shed 7 bases and J 2 bases; nucleotides not matched to a gene: 6. The CDR3 covers 14 residues. In germline, CDR1 is SNHLY, CDR2 FYNNEI. The CDR3 DNA reads as TGTGCCAGCACCTCGAGACAGGGGCAAGAGACCCAGTACTTC. This sequence encodes CASTSRQGQETQYF.

The chain links TRBV5-8 to TRBJ2-3; 9 nucleotides line up with TRBD2. The CDR3 extends over 14 amino acids. Germline loops: CDR1 SGHTS, CDR2 YDEGEE. V dropped 5 bases and J dropped 3; count of bases not matched to a gene: 4. This CDR3 is CASRTGLATDTQYF. DNA of the CDR3: TGTGCCAGCAGGACAGGACTAGCGACAGATACGCAGTATTTT.

V gene TRBV13 combines with J gene TRBJ2-3, with D unresolved. CDR3 length: 13 residues. In germline, CDR1 is PRHDT, CDR2 FYEKMQ (reference sequence). Between the trimmed V and J ends, which lost 2 bases and 6 bases, there was a span of 9 bases. CDR3 region: CASSLRIRDTQYF. In DNA form, the CDR3 reads TGTGCCAGCAGCTTAAGAATCCGGGATACGCAGTATTTT.

The J gene is TRBJ2-7, the V gene TRBV4-1, with D possibly matching TRBD1 (6 bases). Trimming shortened V by 0 bases and J by 3 bases, and 12 bases separated the two germline ends. CDR3 length equals 15 residues. Germline-derived CDR1 and CDR2 are MGHRA and YSYEKL. CDR3 in DNA: TGCGCCAGCAGCCAAGAGGCAGGGGTTGTCTACGAGCAGTACTTC. Its translation: CASSQEAGVVYEQYF.